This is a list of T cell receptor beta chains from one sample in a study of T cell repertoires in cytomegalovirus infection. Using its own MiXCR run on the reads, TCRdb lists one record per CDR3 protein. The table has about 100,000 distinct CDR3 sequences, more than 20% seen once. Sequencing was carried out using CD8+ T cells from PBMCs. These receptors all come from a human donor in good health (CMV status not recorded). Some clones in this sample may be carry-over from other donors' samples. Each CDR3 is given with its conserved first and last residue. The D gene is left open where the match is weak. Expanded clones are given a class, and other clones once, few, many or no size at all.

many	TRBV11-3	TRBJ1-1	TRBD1	CASSPQDRRTEAFF	TGTGCCAGCAGCCCACAGGACAGGCGCACTGAAGCTTTCTTT
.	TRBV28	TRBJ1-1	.	CASSYRNTEAFF	TGTGCCAGCAGTTATAGGAACACTGAAGCTTTCTTT
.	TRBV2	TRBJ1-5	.	CASTPLGESQPQHF	TGTGCCAGCACCCCCTTGGGGGAAAGTCAGCCCCAGCATTTT
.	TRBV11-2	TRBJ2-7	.	CASGPQSGSEQYF	TGTGCCAGCGGCCCCCAGTCCGGGAGCGAGCAGTACTTC
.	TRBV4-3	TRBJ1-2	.	CASSQDPHGGYTF	TGCGCCAGCAGCCAAGATCCTCACGGGGGCTACACCTTC
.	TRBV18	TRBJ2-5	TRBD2	CASSPQTSGSETQYF	TGTGCCAGCTCACCTCAGACTAGCGGGAGCGAGACCCAGTACTTC
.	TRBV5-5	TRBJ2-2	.	CASSLWTSTGELFF	TGTGCCAGCAGCTTGTGGACCTCCACCGGGGAGCTGTTTTTT
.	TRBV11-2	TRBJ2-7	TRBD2	CASSGWTSGRIDEQYF	TGTGCCAGCAGCGGATGGACTAGCGGGAGGATCGACGAGCAGTACTTC
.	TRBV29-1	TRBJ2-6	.	CSVEGLNGSSGANVLTF	TGCAGCGTTGAAGGTCTAAACGGCAGCTCTGGGGCCAACGTCCTGACTTTC
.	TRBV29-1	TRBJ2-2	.	CSVMGRTGELFF	TGCAGCGTTATGGGGCGCACCGGGGAGCTGTTTTTT
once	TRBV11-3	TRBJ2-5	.	CASSPFGDKIEGETQYF	TGTGCCAGCAGCCCATTTGGGGACAAAATCGAGGGAGAGACCCAGTACTTC
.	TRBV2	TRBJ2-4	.	CASKGKNIQYF	TGTGCCAGCAAAGGCAAAAACATTCAGTACTTC
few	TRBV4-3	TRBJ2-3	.	CASSQDRGTVTDTQYF	TGCGCCAGCAGCCAAGATAGGGGCACCGTGACAGATACGCAGTATTTT
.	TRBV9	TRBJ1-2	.	CASSAWDLHGGYGYTF	TGTGCCAGCAGCGCGTGGGACCTTCATGGAGGCTATGGCTACACCTTC
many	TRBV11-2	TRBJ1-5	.	CASSLDLSKNQPQHF	TGTGCCAGCAGCTTAGATCTTAGCAAAAATCAGCCCCAGCATTTT
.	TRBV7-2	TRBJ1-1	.	CASSLARGGTEAFF	TGTGCCAGCAGCTTAGCGCGGGGGGGAACTGAAGCTTTCTTT
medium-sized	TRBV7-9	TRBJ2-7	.	CASQSRGAEQYF	TGTGCCTCTCAGTCGCGGGGCGCCGAGCAGTACTTC
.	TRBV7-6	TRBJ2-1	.	CASSPSEPTAVEQFF	TGTGCCAGCAGCCCGTCCGAGCCGACGGCGGTTGAGCAGTTCTTC
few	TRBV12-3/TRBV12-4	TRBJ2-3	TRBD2	CASTRGGPGDTQYF	TGTGCCAGCACACGGGGGGGCCCTGGCGATACGCAGTATTTT
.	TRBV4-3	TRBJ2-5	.	CASSQDVREETQYF	TGCGCCAGCAGCCAAGATGTGAGGGAAGAGACCCAGTACTTC